The sequence of this T cell receptor beta chain was determined in a study of human thymus T cells. Healthy Finnish infants undergoing corrective surgery for congenital heart defects were used as donors. Only four of the eight donors provided an approximately 0.45-1 mL blood sample. All available leukocytes, rather than a set cell count, yielded the blood DNA. CDR1 and CDR2 from the germline V gene are ENHRY and SYGVKD. The V segment lost 5 bases and the J segment 5 bases; nucleotides outside the gene matches: 2. The CDR3 spans 14 residues. Concerning this clone itself: Its antigen is not identified.

The study, taken as a whole, reports: Both thymic and peripheral blood repertoires showed apparently biased V and J usage.

Assay: immunoSEQ multiplex PCR; the TCRdb copy retains only in-frame clones and omits some. The data show approximately 46,000 clones, more than 85% seen once. Material for sequencing was blood. The chain joins TRBV10-3 to TRBJ1-5; 11 bases align to TRBD1. The receptor was derived from a girl less than two years old with a congenital heart defect but otherwise immunologically healthy. This CDR3 reads CAISQGQGDQPQHF. CDR3 in DNA: TGTGCCATCAGTCAGGGACAGGGGGATCAGCCCCAGCATTTT.